This T cell receptor beta chain was found in a study of blood T cells in healthy people across ages. Each donor was a healthy Caucasian individual from Russia, aged roughly 6 to 95. Through a sample-barcoded 5' primer and a J-beta primer mix, a second PCR was run for about 6 to 11 cycles. MiXCR, applied by TCRdb to the 5' RACE reads, yields one record per CDR3 protein. This sample has roughly 1 million distinct CDR3 sequences, with 20% to 25% found just once. CDR1 is LNHNV and CDR2 is YYDKDF in the germline V gene (reference sequence). CDR3 length equals 14 residues. Unmatched junction bases numbered 2, after V lost 3 bases and J lost 4 bases. Study results and caveats: Researchers report that TCR beta diversity correlated strongly with naive T cell percentage. PBMCs left unsorted prevented a conclusive naive versus antigen-experienced comparison.

Turning to this clonotype: The antigen remains unidentified.

The same sample was also used in a study of T cells of mothers and their children. That study adds: Thymic selection molds TCR recombination output in a comparable way in related and unrelated pairs.

Sequenced: blood. This receptor was obtained from a girl aged 2-10 years in good health. V usage is TRBV15 and J usage is TRBJ2-2, with TRBD2 matching 7 bases. The CDR3 sequence is CATSRGGSTGELFF. CDR3 nucleotides: TGTGCCACCAGCAGGGGAGGGTCCACCGGGGAGCTGTTTTTT.